This passage covers 14 T cell receptor beta chains from one sample sequenced in a study of T cells in Graves' hyperthyroidism and ophthalmopathy. Template material for amplifying TCR beta CDR3 regions consisted of RNA transcripts. First-round RT-PCR with HTBI primers amplified the TCR CDR3 region. TCRdb analysed the multiplex PCR reads with MiXCR anew, one entry per CDR3 protein. The sample holds 330,000 or so distinct CDR3 sequences, about a sixth seen once. Specimen: blood. Receptors were obtained from a woman aged 40 to 49 with Graves' ophthalmopathy.

This clonotype occurred many times. V is TRBV27 and J is TRBJ2-6, with 8 bases aligning to TRBD1. The V gene end was trimmed by 9 bases and the J gene end by 0 bases; junction bases not matched to a gene: 7. CDR1 is MNHEY and CDR2 is SMNVEV in the germline V gene (reference sequence). This CDR3 has 16 residues. The CDR3 region has the DNA TGTGCCAGACCGGGACAGGATAGCTCTGGGGCCAACGTCCTGACTTTC. It translates to CARPGQDSSGANVLTF.

As for this clonotype: Compared with germline, one end of the junction differs, possibly owing to a read error. The chain is built from TRBV7-9 and TRBJ1-2; D perhaps matches TRBD1 (6 bases). The CDR3 spans 13 residues. CDR1 is SEHNR, CDR2 FQNEAQ, per germline (reference sequence). The CDR3 reads CASSRTGIYGYIF. Written as DNA, the CDR3 is TGTGCCAGCAGCCGAACAGGGATATATGGCTACATCTTC.

This clonotype has ten or more counts. The rearrangement joins TRBV6-5 to TRBJ2-7; no definite D call. V lost 6 bases and J 2 bases, leaving 17 bases between the germline ends. The CDR3 is 15 residues long. Germline V gene lookup returns CDR1 MNHEY and CDR2 SVGAGI. In nucleotides, the CDR3 is TGTGCCAGCAGCCTCAAGTTAGTGAACACCTACGAGCAGTACTTC. This encodes CASSLKLVNTYEQYF.

In this sample, this clonotype turned up many times. The genes are TRBV10-3 and TRBJ2-5, with 8 positions matching TRBD1. The CDR3 contains 14 residues. The V gene's germline CDR1 is ENHRY and CDR2 SYGVKD. After removal of 4 bases from V and 2 bases from J, the junction contained 3 bases not matched to a gene. CDR3 residues: CAISAGQGQETQYF. The CDR3 nucleotides are TGTGCCATCAGTGCAGGACAGGGACAAGAGACCCAGTACTTC.

This clonotype has a count of ten or more. The V and J genes are TRBV29-1 and TRBJ2-7; D might be TRBD1 or TRBD2, each matching 6 bases. Germline CDR1 is SQVTM and CDR2 is ANQGSEA. V was clipped by 4 bases and J by 5 bases, with 12 bases between them. This CDR3 is built from 12 residues. CDR3 sequence (DNA): TGCAGCGTTGCGGCGGGACACAACGAGCAGTACTTC. Protein product: CSVAAGHNEQYF.

This clonotype was counted at least ten times. The V gene is TRBV2, the J gene TRBJ2-7; tentative D call: TRBD2 (6 bases). The V end was cut by 2 bases, the J end by 0 bases, with 14 bases between. The germline gives CDR1 SNHLY, CDR2 FYNNEI. CDR3 length equals 16 residues. CDR3 nucleotides: TGTGCCAGCAGTGAAAATGCGGGATATCTCTCCTACGAGCAGTACTTC. Translation: CASSENAGYLSYEQYF.

In its sample, this clonotype was seen many times. This rearrangement joins TRBV20-1 to TRBJ2-2; D may be TRBD2 (5 bases). This CDR3 comprises 13 residues. The V gene lost 3 bases and the J gene lost 8 bases, with 13 bases spanning the gap. The germline V gene encodes CDR1 DFQATT and CDR2 SNEGSKA (reference sequence). The CDR3 DNA reads as TGCAGTGCTAGTCGGGATCTCGCTGGGGAGCTGTTTTTT. This encodes CSASRDLAGELFF.

V and J are TRBV19 and TRBJ2-5; D tentatively fits TRBD1 or TRBD2 (5 bases each). Trimming took off 6 bases at V and 2 bases at J, with 10 bases between the two ends. CDR1 and CDR2 (germline): LNHDA, SQIVND (reference sequence). The CDR3 is 13 residues long. CDR3 sequence (DNA): TGTGCCAGTAGAGGGACCGAACAAGAGACCCAGTACTTC. This encodes CASRGTEQETQYF. The complete variable domain, with remaining parts taken from reference TRBV19 and TRBJ2-5, reads DGGITQSPKYLFRKEGQNVTLSCEQNLNHDAMYWYRQDPGQGLRLIYYSQIVNDFQKGDIAEGYSVSREKKESFPLTVTSAQKNPTAFYLCASRGTEQETQYFGPGTRLLVL.

This clonotype was recorded many times. V gene TRBV19 combines with J gene TRBJ1-5, with TRBD1 matching 12 bases. Germline CDR1 is LNHDA and CDR2 is SQIVND (reference sequence). This CDR3 has 17 amino acids. V lost 3 bases and J lost 2; bases outside the gene matches: 5. CDR3 in amino acids: CASSILGTGGGNQPQHF. The DNA for the CDR3 is TGTGCCAGTAGTATTCTCGGGACAGGGGGCGGCAATCAGCCCCAGCATTTT.

This clonotype was counted ten times or more. The CDR3 is CASSFWTAGTVKNIQYF. DNA for the CDR3: TGTGCCAGCAGTTTCTGGACAGCCGGGACTGTCAAAAACATTCAGTACTTC. The V gene is TRBV6-2 or TRBV6-3, the J gene TRBJ2-4, with D perhaps assigned TRBD1 or TRBD2 (6 bases each). From germline, CDR1 is MNHEY and CDR2 SVGEGT. The V end lost 4 bases, the J end lost 3 bases, and 19 bases lay between the germline ends. The CDR3 covers 17 residues.

The CDR3 is CAWYRDGERQTQYF. CDR3 in DNA: TGTGCCTGGTACCGGGACGGCGAGCGTCAGACCCAGTACTTC. V gene TRBV30 combines with J gene TRBJ2-5, with D perhaps matching TRBD1 or TRBD2 (5 bases each). The V gene's germline CDR1 is GTSNPN and CDR2 SVGIG (reference sequence). The CDR3 spans 14 residues. The V and J ends lost 5 bases and 6 bases respectively, with 19 bases between them. The full variable domain, its missing parts supplied by reference TRBV30 and TRBJ2-5, is SQTIHQWPATLVQPVGSPLSLECTVEGTSNPNLYWYRQAAGRGLQLLFYSVGIGQISSEVPQNLSASRPQDRQFILSSKKLLLSDSGFYLCAWYRDGERQTQYFGPGTRLLVL.

This rearrangement joins TRBV12-3 or TRBV12-4 to TRBJ2-7; D is undetermined. Trimming took off 2 bases at V and 0 bases at J, with 8 bases between the two ends. CDR3 length: 14 residues. This CDR3 is CASSLTESSYEQYF. The CDR3 DNA follows: TGTGCCAGCAGTTTAACAGAGAGCTCCTACGAGCAGTACTTC.

Ten or more counts support this clonotype. V and J are TRBV28 and TRBJ2-7; D perhaps matches TRBD2 (6 bases). Trimming removed 5 bases at V and 4 bases at J, with 21 bases between. The CDR3 is 16 residues long. Germline V gene sequence: CDR1 MDHEN, CDR2 SYDVKM. The CDR3 loop reads CASSTFSGSRGYEQYF. CDR3 bases: TGTGCCAGCAGTACCTTTAGCGGCTCTCGAGGTTACGAGCAGTACTTC. The full variable domain, rest sourced from reference TRBV28 and TRBJ2-7, is DVKVTQSSRYLVKRTGEKVFLECVQDMDHENMFWYRQDPGLGLRLIYFSYDVKMKEKGDIPEGYSVSREKKERFSLILESASTNQTSMYLCASSTFSGSRGYEQYFGPGTRLTVT.

The sample holds many counts of this clonotype. The rearrangement uses TRBV5-1 and TRBJ2-7; no clear D. The CDR3 sequence is 16 residues long. The V gene lost 0 bases and the J gene lost 5 bases, with 18 bases spanning the gap. Germline values: CDR1 SGHRS, CDR2 YFSETQ. Here the CDR3 reads CASSLAIPGADHEQYF. The DNA for the CDR3 is TGCGCCAGCAGCTTGGCAATACCGGGTGCGGACCACGAGCAGTACTTC. Based on the CDR3 plus reference TRBV5-1 and TRBJ2-7, the full variable domain is KAGVTQTPRYLIKTRGQQVTLSCSPISGHRSVSWYQQTPGQGLQFLFEYFSETQRNKGNFPGRFSGRQFSNSRSEMNVSTLELGDSALYLCASSLAIPGADHEQYFGPGTRLTVT.